A single sample is the source of the 10 T cell receptor beta chains below, sequenced in a study of T cells in Graves' hyperthyroidism and ophthalmopathy. TCR beta CDR3 regions were amplified from RNA transcripts. First-round RT-PCR of the TCR CDR3 relied on the HTBI primer set. TCRdb processed the multiplex PCR reads anew with MiXCR; each CDR3 protein has one entry. The sample shows about 700,000 distinct CDR3 sequences, around 15% of them seen only once. The sequenced sample was blood. These TCRs come from a young woman with Graves' hyperthyroidism.

There are many counts of this clonotype. The chain carries TRBV11-2 and TRBJ2-3; possible D gene TRBD2, 6 bases. Deletions cut 5 bases from V and 6 bases from J, with 21 bases between. CDR3 length: 16 amino acids. CDR1 is SGHAT, CDR2 FQNNGV, per germline. CDR3: CASSPAAGTQVDTQYF. The CDR3 DNA follows: TGTGCCAGCAGCCCCGCGGCGGGGACTCAGGTTGATACGCAGTATTTT.

This clonotype was recorded only once. In DNA form, the CDR3 reads TGCAAGCCGGGACTAGCGGGAGGGCACGAGACCCAGTACTTC. Its translation: CKPGLAGGHETQYF. The chain has TRBV20-1 and TRBJ2-5, with 16 nucleotides matching TRBD2. The CDR3 contains 14 residues. CDR1 and CDR2 (germline): DFQATT, SNEGSKA (reference sequence).

The rearrangement joins TRBV12-3 or TRBV12-4 to TRBJ1-6; possibly TRBD1 for D (5 bases). The length of the CDR3 is 16 residues. V lost 6 bases and J 10 bases, leaving 22 bases between the germline ends. DNA of the CDR3: TGTGCCAGCAGGTCTCATGGACGGGGGGAAGGATCACCCCTCCACTTT. Amino acids: CASRSHGRGEGSPLHF.

On this clonotype: Sequence at one end of the junction differs from germline and may be a read error. The rearrangement joins TRBV10-1 to TRBJ2-1; D may be TRBD1 or TRBD2 (5 bases each). Germline CDR1 WNHNN, CDR2 SYGVQD (reference sequence). This CDR3 spans 16 amino acids. CDR3 residues: CASSYPLLGDVNEQFF. The CDR3 DNA reads TGTGCCAGCAGTTATCCCCTTTTGGGGGACGTCAATGAGCAGTTCTTC.

This clonotype has only a few counts. The rearrangement joins TRBV29-1 to TRBJ2-1; D gene ambiguous. V was clipped by 0 bases and J by 7 bases, with 7 bases between them. Germline assignment: CDR1 SQVTM and CDR2 ANQGSEA. This CDR3 is built from 12 residues. The CDR3 nucleotides are TGCAGCGTTGAAGACCGTAGGAATGAGCAGTTCTTC. Its protein product is CSVEDRRNEQFF.

The rearrangement uses TRBV5-1 and TRBJ2-1; the match to TRBD1 covers 12 bases. This CDR3 spans 17 amino acids. Trimming took 2 bases from V and 1 from J; bases not matched to a gene: 4. Germline CDR1 is SGHRS and CDR2 is YFSETQ. CDR3 nucleotides: TGCGCCAGCAGCTTTGGGACAGGGGGCGTATCCTACAATGAGCAGTTCTTC. Translated, it gives CASSFGTGGVSYNEQFF.

In its sample, this clonotype was seen a few times. The chain is built from TRBV24-1 and TRBJ2-3; 11 bases align to TRBD1. Germline V CDR1 and CDR2: KGHDR, SFDVKD. Germline trimming cut 3 bases from V and 0 bases from J; bases unmatched to any gene: 10. This CDR3 comprises 19 residues. CDR3 loop: CATSDPLPGQGASTDTQYF. The CDR3 DNA reads TGTGCCACCAGTGATCCCTTGCCCGGACAGGGGGCCAGCACAGATACGCAGTATTTT.

This clonotype was seen at least ten times. This chain links TRBV11-3 with TRBJ2-7; the D gene is possibly TRBD2 (5 bases). Germline CDR1 SGHNT, CDR2 YENEEA. The CDR3 covers 15 residues. The V end was cut by 4 bases, the J end by 0 bases, with 13 bases between. The CDR3 coding sequence is TGTGCCAGCAGCTCAAGGAGCGGCAGCTCCTACGAGCAGTACTTC. Amino acids: CASSSRSGSSYEQYF.

This clonotype was seen many times. The chain combines TRBV7-3 with TRBJ2-7; tentative D call: TRBD1 (6 bases). V was cut by 4 bases and J by 6 bases, with 13 bases left in between. Germline-derived CDR1 and CDR2 are SGHTA and FQGTGA. This CDR3 is built from 13 residues. Here the CDR3 reads CASSSTGRSEQYF. The CDR3 nucleotides read TGTGCCAGCAGCTCAACAGGGCGGTCCGAGCAGTACTTC. Full variable domain (remainder filled in from reference TRBV7-3 and TRBJ2-7): GAGVSQTPSNKVTEKGKYVELRCDPISGHTALYWYRQSLGQGPEFLIYFQGTGAADDSGLPNDRFFAVRPEGSVSTLKIQRTERGDSAVYLCASSSTGRSEQYFGPGTRLTVT.

Ten or more counts support this clonotype. This chain joins TRBV11-2 and TRBJ2-3; 12 bases align to TRBD2. J was trimmed by 4 bases and V by 5 bases; bases with no gene match: 13. From germline, CDR1 is SGHAT and CDR2 FQNNGV. CDR3 size: 18 residues. CDR3 in amino acids: CASSLTSSGRATADTQYF. For the CDR3, the DNA is TGTGCCAGCAGCCTAACTTCTAGCGGGAGGGCGACTGCAGATACGCAGTATTTT.